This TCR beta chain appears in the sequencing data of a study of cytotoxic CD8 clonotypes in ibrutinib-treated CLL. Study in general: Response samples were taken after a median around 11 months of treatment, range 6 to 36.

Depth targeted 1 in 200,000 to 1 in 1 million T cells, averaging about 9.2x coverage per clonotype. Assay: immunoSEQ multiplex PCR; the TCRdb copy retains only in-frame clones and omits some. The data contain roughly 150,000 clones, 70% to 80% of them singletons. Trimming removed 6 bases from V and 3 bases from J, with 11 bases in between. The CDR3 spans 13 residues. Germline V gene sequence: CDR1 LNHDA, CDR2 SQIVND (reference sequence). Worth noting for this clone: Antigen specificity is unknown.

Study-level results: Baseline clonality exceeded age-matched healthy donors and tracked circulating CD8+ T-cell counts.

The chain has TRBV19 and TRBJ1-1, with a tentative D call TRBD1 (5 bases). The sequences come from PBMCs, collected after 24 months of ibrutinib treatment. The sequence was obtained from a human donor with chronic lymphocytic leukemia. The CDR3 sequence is CASRGLSHTEAFF. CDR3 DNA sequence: TGTGCCAGTAGGGGACTCAGCCACACTGAAGCTTTCTTT.